This is a list of T cell receptor beta chains from one sample in a study of molecular identifiers for immune sequencing clone quantification. In TCRdb, the PCR reads were re-called with MiXCR into one record per CDR3 protein. The data show 40,000 to 45,000 distinct CDR3 sequences, less than 20% seen once. The specimen was naive CD8+ T cells from blood, with Jurkat cell RNA spiked in. The origin of the receptors is a human donor in good health. Some libraries in this study had Jurkat cell RNA spiked in. The CDR3 runs from the conserved cysteine through the conserved F or W. The order of the fields is D gene, clone size, J gene, V gene, CDR3 protein, CDR3 DNA. A D gene is named only where the DNA matches it firmly. Not all rows give a size; the values are once, few, many and, for expanded clones, a class.

>TRBD1|many|TRBJ2-7|TRBV7-9
CASSSTSDRGLEQYF
TGTGCCAGCAGCTCCACTTCGGACAGGGGGCTTGAGCAGTACTTC
>TRBD1|medium-sized|TRBJ2-7|TRBV7-9
CASSAPGTEFSYEQYF
TGTGCCAGCAGCGCCCCCGGGACAGAGTTCTCCTACGAGCAGTACTTC
>TRBD1|-|TRBJ2-4|TRBV27
CASSQRQGIAKNIQYF
TGTGCCAGCAGCCAGAGACAGGGGATAGCCAAAAACATTCAGTACTTC
>TRBD1|many|TRBJ2-7|TRBV6-5
CASRPGQGAYEQYF
TGTGCCAGCAGGCCCGGACAGGGAGCCTACGAGCAGTACTTC
>TRBD2|many|TRBJ2-1|TRBV7-9
CASSFSSGRSEQFF
TGTGCCAGCAGCTTCTCTAGCGGGCGATCTGAGCAGTTCTTC
>TRBD2|many|TRBJ2-1|TRBV27
CASSFLLAGGIYEQFF
TGTGCCAGCAGTTTTTTACTAGCGGGAGGGATATATGAGCAGTTCTTC
>TRBD2|few|TRBJ2-1|TRBV7-3
CASSPRRGPLTSGISNEQFF
TGTGCCAGCAGCCCACGGAGGGGCCCATTGACTAGCGGGATTAGCAATGAGCAGTTCTTC
>TRBD1|many|TRBJ2-7|TRBV29-1
CSVEGQGADSYEQYF
TGCAGCGTTGAAGGACAGGGGGCGGACTCCTACGAGCAGTACTTC
>TRBD2|-|TRBJ2-3|TRBV11-3
CAILAGGRDTQYF
TGTGCCATCCTAGCGGGAGGGCGAGATACGCAGTATTTT
>TRBD1|-|TRBJ2-7|TRBV4-2
CASSTGTGYEQYF
TGTGCCAGCAGCACCGGGACAGGTTACGAGCAGTACTTC
>-|few|TRBJ2-1|TRBV20-1
CSAPADSYNEQFF
TGCAGTGCCCCAGCGGACTCCTACAATGAGCAGTTCTTC
>-|many|TRBJ2-7|TRBV5-1
CASRPSNGEQYF
TGCGCCAGCAGGCCGAGTAATGGCGAGCAGTACTTC
>-|many|TRBJ1-5|TRBV12-3/TRBV12-4
CASSFISNQPQHF
TGTGCCAGCAGCTTCATTAGCAATCAGCCCCAGCATTTT
>TRBD2|few|TRBJ2-3|TRBV5-8
CAGALWEGDTQYF
TGTGCCGGAGCATTGTGGGAGGGAGATACGCAGTATTTT
>-|many|TRBJ2-7|TRBV2
CASSEGYEQYF
TGTGCCAGCAGCGAGGGCTACGAGCAGTACTTC
>TRBD2|-|TRBJ2-1|TRBV19
CASSGLAGGNEQFF
TGTGCCAGTTCGGGACTAGCGGGAGGGAATGAGCAGTTCTTC
>TRBD2|many|TRBJ2-7|TRBV27
CASSRGRSGSLYEQYF
TGTGCCAGCAGTAGGGGCCGTAGCGGGAGTTTGTACGAGCAGTACTTC
>-|-|TRBJ1-2|TRBV20-1
CSASGDGYTF
TGCAGTGCTTCAGGAGATGGCTACACCTTC
>TRBD2|many|TRBJ2-5|TRBV29-1
CSVPLAGGPGETQYF
TGCAGCGTCCCGCTAGCGGGAGGGCCGGGTGAGACCCAGTACTTC
>-|many|TRBJ2-7|TRBV12-3/TRBV12-4
CATSQGTYEQYF
TGTGCCACCTCACAGGGAACCTACGAGCAGTACTTC
>-|-|TRBJ2-3|TRBV7-2
CASSPAQSSTDTQYF
TGTGCCAGCAGCCCGGCTCAGAGTAGCACAGATACGCAGTATTTT
>-|many|TRBJ2-1|TRBV14
CASSQVGMDGYNEQFF
TGTGCCAGCAGCCAAGTTGGGATGGATGGCTACAATGAGCAGTTCTTC
>-|many|TRBJ2-5|TRBV6-2/TRBV6-3
CASSYSVAETQYF
TGTGCCAGCAGTTACTCAGTTGCGGAGACCCAGTACTTC
>-|many|TRBJ2-7|TRBV12-3/TRBV12-4
CASTGDRYEQYF
TGTGCCAGCACGGGAGATCGGTACGAGCAGTACTTC
>-|many|TRBJ1-4|TRBV25-1
CASSELTFYRGEKLFF
TGTGCCAGCAGTGAATTAACCTTCTACCGTGGAGAAAAACTGTTTTTT
>-|many|TRBJ2-5|TRBV6-2/TRBV6-3
CASSYSSVETQYF
TGTGCCAGCAGTTACTCGTCTGTTGAGACCCAGTACTTC
>-|many|TRBJ2-1|TRBV7-8
CASSFSIVFGDEQFF
TGTGCCAGCAGCTTTTCCATCGTTTTTGGCGATGAGCAGTTCTTC
>-|-|TRBJ2-2|TRBV5-6
CASSLHSGELFF
TGTGCCAGCAGCTTACATTCCGGGGAGCTGTTTTTT
>-|many|TRBJ1-3|TRBV9
CASSRSPDGNTIYF
TGTGCCAGCAGTCGTAGTCCTGACGGAAACACCATATATTTT
>-|few|TRBJ2-1|TRBV28
CASSPGPIYNEQFF
TGTGCCAGCAGTCCGGGACCAATATACAATGAGCAGTTCTTC
>TRBD1|-|TRBJ1-5|TRBV28
CATMTGVSNQPQHF
TGTGCCACCATGACAGGGGTGAGCAATCAGCCCCAGCATTTT
>-|many|TRBJ2-7|TRBV29-1
CSVAYWTGDSYEQYF
TGCAGCGTTGCGTACTGGACGGGAGACTCCTACGAGCAGTACTTC
>-|many|TRBJ2-4|TRBV7-9
CASSLVQFPKNIQYF
TGTGCCAGCAGCTTAGTACAGTTTCCCAAAAACATTCAGTACTTC
>-|few|TRBJ2-7|TRBV28
CASSLRGTYEQYF
TGTGCCAGCAGTTTAAGGGGAACCTACGAGCAGTACTTC
>-|-|TRBJ2-5|TRBV24-1
CATSDFSQETQYF
TGTGCCACCAGTGATTTCAGTCAAGAGACCCAGTACTTC
>-|-|TRBJ2-2|TRBV4-1
CASSQEIRRSNTGELFF
TGCGCCAGCAGCCAAGAAATTCGGCGCTCGAACACCGGGGAGCTGTTTTTT
>TRBD1|many|TRBJ1-5|TRBV5-6
CASSYGTGYNQPQHF
TGTGCCAGCAGCTACGGGACAGGGTACAATCAGCCCCAGCATTTT
>TRBD1|-|TRBJ1-2|TRBV20-1
CSARVRDSPNYGYTF
TGCAGTGCTAGAGTTAGGGACAGCCCCAACTATGGCTACACCTTC
>-|-|TRBJ2-3|TRBV7-9
CASSLGTISTDTQYF
TGTGCCAGCAGCTTGGGGACCATAAGCACAGATACGCAGTATTTT
>-|many|TRBJ2-7|TRBV4-3
CASSPLPGSALYEQYF
TGCGCCAGCAGCCCCCTCCCCGGGAGTGCACTGTACGAGCAGTACTTC
>-|many|TRBJ2-7|TRBV29-1
CSVVDSYEQYF
TGCAGCGTTGTCGACAGCTACGAGCAGTACTTC
>-|few|TRBJ1-5|TRBV7-2
CASSPGGEPQHF
TGTGCCAGCAGCCCCGGTGGGGAGCCCCAGCATTTT
>-|many|TRBJ1-5|TRBV7-2
CASSPEGQSNNQPQHF
TGTGCCAGCAGCCCAGAGGGTCAGTCCAACAATCAGCCCCAGCATTTT
>-|many|TRBJ2-3|TRBV7-9
CASSPLMTQYF
TGTGCCAGCAGCCCCCTAATGACGCAGTATTTT
>-|many|TRBJ1-1|TRBV27
CASSLSTGGTNTEAFF
TGTGCCAGCAGTTTATCGACAGGAGGGACAAACACTGAAGCTTTCTTT
>-|few|TRBJ2-7|TRBV20-1
CSAPDESYEQYF
TGCAGTGCGCCGGACGAATCCTACGAGCAGTACTTC
>TRBD1|few|TRBJ2-7|TRBV5-5
CASSFKETGGAYEQYF
TGTGCCAGCAGCTTTAAGGAGACAGGGGGGGCCTACGAGCAGTACTTC
>TRBD2|many|TRBJ2-3|TRBV12-3/TRBV12-4
CASSPSLTSGSTDTQYF
TGTGCCAGCAGTCCTTCGCTCACTAGCGGTAGCACAGATACGCAGTATTTT
>-|few|TRBJ1-2|TRBV28
CASSLWGFRGGYTF
TGTGCCAGCAGTTTATGGGGTTTCCGAGGTGGCTACACCTTC
>TRBD1|many|TRBJ2-7|TRBV7-9
CASSLPGQGGEQYF
TGTGCCAGCAGCTTACCCGGACAGGGTGGAGAGCAGTACTTC
>TRBD2|many|TRBJ2-4|TRBV9
CASSASGTSGIKNIQYF
TGTGCCAGCAGCGCTTCCGGGACTAGCGGGATAAAAAACATTCAGTACTTC
>-|many|TRBJ2-7|TRBV7-3
CASSPWAAGPYEQYF
TGTGCCAGCAGCCCGTGGGCAGCAGGACCCTACGAGCAGTACTTC
>TRBD2|many|TRBJ2-1|TRBV7-6
CASSLALAGGNEQFF
TGTGCCAGCAGCTTAGCTCTAGCGGGAGGCAATGAGCAGTTCTTC
>TRBD2|many|TRBJ2-1|TRBV20-1
CSARDYGRAKNEQFF
TGCAGTGCTAGAGATTACGGGAGGGCCAAGAATGAGCAGTTCTTC
>TRBD1|many|TRBJ2-7|TRBV4-2
CASSQNTGTVSYEQYF
TGTGCCAGCAGCCAAAACACCGGGACAGTCTCCTACGAGCAGTACTTC